Shown below are 10 T cell receptor beta chains from a single sample sequenced in a study of blood T cell repertoires in COVID-19. Profiling relied on immunoSEQ multiplex PCR, and the TCRdb table lists in-frame clones only, not all of them. The sample consists of 100,000 to 130,000 clones, roughly 70% of them appearing once. The specimen sequenced was peripheral blood. The receptors come from a woman between 40 and 55 years old with acute or convalescent COVID-19.

The chain uses TRBV6-5 and TRBJ2-3; D unresolved. There are 12 residues in the CDR3. The germline gives CDR1 MNHEY, CDR2 SVGAGI. V lost 2 bases and J 4 bases, leaving 4 bases between the germline ends. The CDR3 coding sequence is TGTGCCAGCAGTTACGGGCCAGATACGCAGTATTTT. Translated, it gives CASSYGPDTQYF.

V is TRBV7-6 and J is TRBJ2-2; TRBD1 matches at 10 bases. The V and J ends lost 5 bases and 2 bases, in that order; junction bases with no gene match: 5. The CDR3 is 16 amino acids. The germline gives CDR1 SGHVS, CDR2 FNYEAQ. CDR3 in amino acids: CASSRRTGGNTGELFF. The CDR3, as DNA: TGTGCCAGCAGCCGTCGGACAGGGGGAAACACCGGGGAGCTGTTTTTT.

This clone has a count of ten or more. The CDR3, as DNA: TGTGCCAGCAGCCAAGGCCTCCGGGAGACCCAGTACTTC. Its protein product is CASSQGLRETQYF. V gene TRBV14 combines with J gene TRBJ2-5; D ambiguous. The V gene lost 1 base and the J gene lost 5 bases, with 8 bases spanning the gap. This CDR3 is built from 13 residues. Looked up from germline, CDR1 is SGHDN and CDR2 is FVKESK.

This clone was seen just once. The chain has TRBV5-1 and TRBJ1-2; 9 bases are a match to TRBD1. CDR3 length: 16 residues. Per the germline V gene, CDR1 is SGHRS and CDR2 is YFSETQ. The ends lost 1 base at V and 4 bases at J; junction bases unmatched: 8. As DNA, the CDR3 is TGCGCCAGCAGCTTGTGGGGGGACAGGGAGAGCTATGGCTACACCTTC. The encoded protein is CASSLWGDRESYGYTF.

The CDR3 loop is CASSSTSRNEQFF. The CDR3 DNA is TGTGCCAGCAGCTCGACTAGTCGGAATGAGCAGTTCTTC. The J gene is TRBJ2-1, the V gene TRBV5-6; TRBD2 might be the D (6 bases). Germline CDR1 is SGHDT and CDR2 is YYEEEE. V was cut by 3 bases and J by 7 bases, with 11 bases left in between. The CDR3 is 13 residues long.

The chain recombines TRBV3-1 (or the pseudogene TRBV3-2) with TRBJ1-2; possible D gene TRBD1, 6 bases. The V end lost 4 bases, the J end lost 2 bases, and 8 bases lay between the germline ends. Germline assignment: CDR1 LGHDT and CDR2 YNNKEL (reference sequence). The CDR3 runs to 13 residues. CDR3 in amino acids: CASSPDRNYGYTF. CDR3 coding DNA: TGTGCCAGCAGCCCCGACAGGAACTATGGCTACACCTTC.

J is TRBJ2-3 and V is TRBV5-3; D might be TRBD1 (5 bases). TRBV5-3 is assigned to the ORF class and has an uncertain function. Trimming removed 2 bases from V and 4 bases from J, with 14 bases in between. This CDR3 contains 15 residues. CDR3 coding DNA: TGTGCCAGAAGCTTTCCCCTGTGGGGCCCAGATACGCAGTATTTT. Its translation: CARSFPLWGPDTQYF.

There are many counts of this clone. The chain combines TRBV5-3 with TRBJ1-1, with D uncertain. TRBV5-3 belongs to the ORF category, with a function that is uncertain. The length of the CDR3 is 12 residues. The V end lost 2 bases, the J end lost 4 bases, and 6 bases lay between the germline ends. The CDR3, as DNA: TGTGCCAGAAGCTTTGAGGTCACTGAAGCTTTCTTT. This sequence encodes CARSFEVTEAFF.

This clone was picked up a small number of times. For the CDR3, the DNA is TGTGCCAGCAGTGAACGGGGGGGCCATCCGGAACCCTACGAGCAGTACTTC. Protein sequence: CASSERGGHPEPYEQYF. The V call is TRBV6-4, the J call TRBJ2-7, with 8 bases lining up with TRBD2. Losses at the gene ends were 3 bases for V and 2 bases for J; bases not matched to a gene: 12. The CDR3 consists of 17 residues. Germline V lookup: CDR1 MRHNA, CDR2 SNTAGT.

This clone showed up just a few times. The chain couples TRBV2 to TRBJ2-3, with TRBD2 identical over 9 bases. V lost 11 bases and J lost 3; bases outside the gene matches: 9. CDR1 and CDR2 from the germline V gene are SNHLY and FYNNEI. The CDR3 is made up of 14 amino acids. CDR3 in DNA: TGTGCCGGGCTGCGGGGGGGGGAGACAGATACGCAGTATTTT. Its translation: CAGLRGGETDTQYF.